The T cell receptor (beta chain) described here comes from a study of beta chain features in type 1 diabetes. Findings and limits, study-wide: Among patients with Type 1 diabetes, TCRB CDR3s were moderately but significantly shorter in every one of the four CD4+ subsets.

TCRB transcripts that were expressed got sequenced, as all of the isolated RNA had been reverse transcribed. Using immunoSEQ multiplex PCR, the repertoire was profiled, and TCRdb retains in-frame clones only, with some absent. The sample carries under 300,000 clones, about a tenth recorded once. CDR3 length: 15 amino acids. From germline, CDR1 is SGHRS and CDR2 YFSETQ. V gave up 5 bases and J gave up 3 bases; unmatched junction bases: 4. A word on this clone: Its antigen remains unknown.

Sequenced sample: naive CD4+ T cells from blood. The V and J genes are TRBV5-1 and TRBJ2-1; 11 nucleotides align to TRBD2. This TCR was recovered from a man aged 25-45 years with type 1 diabetes. In DNA form, the CDR3 reads TGCGCCAGCAGGTGGGGACTAGCGGACTACAATGAGCAGTTCTTC. The encoded protein is CASRWGLADYNEQFF.